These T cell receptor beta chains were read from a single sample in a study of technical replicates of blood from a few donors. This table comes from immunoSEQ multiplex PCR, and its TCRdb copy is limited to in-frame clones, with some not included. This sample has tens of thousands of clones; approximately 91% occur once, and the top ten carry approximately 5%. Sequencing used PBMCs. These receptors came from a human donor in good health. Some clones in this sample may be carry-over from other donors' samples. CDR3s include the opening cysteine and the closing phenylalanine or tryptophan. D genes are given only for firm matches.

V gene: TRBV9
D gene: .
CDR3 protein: CASSFRGENEQYF

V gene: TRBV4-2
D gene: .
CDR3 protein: CASSQKGGQEYGYTF

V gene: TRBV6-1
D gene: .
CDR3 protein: CASSESGRLDQETQYF

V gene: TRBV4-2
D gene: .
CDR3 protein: CASSQDRTPQGNEQFF

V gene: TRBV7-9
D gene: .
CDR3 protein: CASSLGLSADTQYF

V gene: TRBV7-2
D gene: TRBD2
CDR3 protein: CASSPRTSGRASQETQYF

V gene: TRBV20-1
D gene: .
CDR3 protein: CSAGDRYGYTF

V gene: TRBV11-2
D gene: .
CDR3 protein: CASSLFVTNYNEQFF

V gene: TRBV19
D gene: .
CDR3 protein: CASSIDGGYYGYTF

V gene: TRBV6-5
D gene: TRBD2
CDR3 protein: CASSSPRGGLGTQYF

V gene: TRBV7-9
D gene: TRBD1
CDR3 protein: CASSRPGQRIYEQYF

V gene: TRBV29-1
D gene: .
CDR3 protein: CSVTGGDGNTIYF

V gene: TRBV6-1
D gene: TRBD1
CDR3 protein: CASSELGGDYGYTF

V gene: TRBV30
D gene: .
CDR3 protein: CAWSPRRGGSYTF

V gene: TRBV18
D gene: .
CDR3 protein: CASSPPVTQATGYGYTF

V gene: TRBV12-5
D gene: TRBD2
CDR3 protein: CASGLVRRGGQETQYF